This TCR beta chain derives from a study of T cells after yellow fever vaccination. Whole-study findings and limits: Although most clonotypes did not, a small share appeared in both CD4 and CD8 compartments. Though weaker, the secondary response peaked faster, on day 5 versus 15. Booster samples showed a return of most primary-vaccination clones (around 95% CD4, roughly 85% CD8).

For TCR, cDNA came from 5'RACE template switching, which added a universal primer site and UMIs. TCRdb used MiXCR to reprocess the 5' RACE reads, holding one entry per CDR3 protein. The sample gives roughly 65,000 distinct CDR3 sequences, approximately 6.2% of which show up once; more than 2% is in the top ten. Many counts were recorded for this clonotype. Its antigen is still unknown. The sequences come from CD4+ T cells sorted from PBMCs, collected roughly 15 days after the first yellow fever vaccination. The clonotype was recovered from a man aged 18 to 30 who received the YFV17D yellow fever vaccine.

CDR3 nucleotide sequence: TGCGCCAGCAGCTTGCACAGGGTGGATACGCAGTATTTT. Amino acid sequence: CASSLHRVDTQYF. The chain combines TRBV5-1 with TRBJ2-3, with D tentatively TRBD1 (6 bases). Germline values: CDR1 SGHRS, CDR2 YFSETQ. CDR3 length: 13 residues. Deletions cut 1 base from V and 6 bases from J, with 9 bases between. The whole variable domain, filled in from reference TRBV5-1 and TRBJ2-3, reads KAGVTQTPRYLIKTRGQQVTLSCSPISGHRSVSWYQQTPGQGLQFLFEYFSETQRNKGNFPGRFSGRQFSNSRSEMNVSTLELGDSALYLCASSLHRVDTQYFGPGTRLTVL.